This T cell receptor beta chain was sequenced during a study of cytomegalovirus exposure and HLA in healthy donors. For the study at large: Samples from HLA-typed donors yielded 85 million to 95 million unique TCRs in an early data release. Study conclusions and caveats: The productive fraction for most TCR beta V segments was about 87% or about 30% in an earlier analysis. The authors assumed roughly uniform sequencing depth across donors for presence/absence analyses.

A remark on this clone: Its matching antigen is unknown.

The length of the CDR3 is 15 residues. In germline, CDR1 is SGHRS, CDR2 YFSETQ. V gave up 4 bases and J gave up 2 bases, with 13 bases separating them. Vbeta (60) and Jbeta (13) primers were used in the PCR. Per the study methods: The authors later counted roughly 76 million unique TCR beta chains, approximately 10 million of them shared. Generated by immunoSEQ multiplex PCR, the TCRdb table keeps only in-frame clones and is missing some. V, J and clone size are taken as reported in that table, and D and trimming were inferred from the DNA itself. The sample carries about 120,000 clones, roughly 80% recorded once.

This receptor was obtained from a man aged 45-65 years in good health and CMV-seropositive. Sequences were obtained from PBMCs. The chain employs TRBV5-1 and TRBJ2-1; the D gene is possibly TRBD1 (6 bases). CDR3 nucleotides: TGCGCCAGCAGCCCCTACCGGGACACCTACAATGAGCAGTTCTTC. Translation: CASSPYRDTYNEQFF.